The 23 T cell receptor beta chains in this list originate from one sample, sequenced in a study of shared clonotypes between healthy human individuals. Measured with immunoSEQ multiplex PCR; TCRdb has only the in-frame clones, and not every one. This sample yields over 2,000,000 clones, of which approximately 92% are seen a single time; 1.5% to 2% belongs to the top ten. CD45RO-negative cells were positively selected for CCR7, leaving out terminally differentiated effector memory CD45RA+ cells. The sample taken for sequencing was naive CD8+ T cells from PBMCs. The receptors come from a man between 18 and 29 years old in good health. Some clones in this sample may be carry-over from other donors' samples.

This chain joins TRBV5-1 and TRBJ2-7, with 11 positions matching TRBD2. Germline-derived CDR1 and CDR2 are SGHRS and YFSETQ. V lost 4 bases to trimming and J lost 4 bases; unmatched junction nucleotides: 4. There are 14 residues in the CDR3. As DNA, the CDR3 is TGCGCCAGCAGCGTTAGCGGGAGGGCTTACGAGCAGTACTTC. Residues: CASSVSGRAYEQYF.

The chain employs TRBV5-4 and TRBJ2-7, with 15 bases matching TRBD2. With V trimmed by 3 bases and J by 1 base, 8 bases remained unmatched. There are 18 residues in the CDR3. Germline V lookup: CDR1 SGHNT, CDR2 YYREEE (reference sequence). The CDR3 DNA follows: TGTGCCAGCAGCTACGGACTAGCGGGAGGGAGGGGTTCCTACGAGCAGTACTTC. This encodes CASSYGLAGGRGSYEQYF.

The genes are TRBV11-2 and TRBJ2-2, with D perhaps matching TRBD1 (6 bases). Germline-derived CDR1 and CDR2 are SGHAT and FQNNGV. CDR3 length equals 17 residues. Trimming left V 0 bases short and J 1 base short, with 12 bases between. CDR3 residues: CASSLDRDNLNTGELFF. The CDR3 bases are TGTGCCAGCAGCTTAGATAGGGACAACCTGAACACCGGGGAGCTGTTTTTT.

This sequence joins TRBV5-1 and TRBJ2-7; D not certain. This CDR3 region has 14 residues. V lost 4 bases to trimming and J lost 4 bases, with 15 bases between them. Germline assignment: CDR1 SGHRS and CDR2 YFSETQ. CDR3 bases: TGCGCCAGCAGCCCGGTTCCCAGCGATTACGAGCAGTACTTC. It codes for CASSPVPSDYEQYF.

This clone was seen more than once but under ten times. The chain links TRBV7-9 to TRBJ1-2; D unresolved. V was clipped by 5 bases and J by 8 bases, with 12 bases between them. The V gene's germline CDR1 is SEHNR and CDR2 FQNEAQ (reference sequence). The CDR3 spans 12 residues. The CDR3 DNA reads as TGTGCCAGCAGCCTAGGGAACTCCGGCTACACCTTC. Translating it yields CASSLGNSGYTF. Supplemented by reference TRBV7-9 and TRBJ1-2, the full variable domain reads DTGVSQNPRHKITKRGQNVTFRCDPISEHNRLYWYRQTLGQGPEFLTYFQNEAQLEKSRLLSDRFSAERPKGSFSTLEIQRTEQGDSAMYLCASSLGNSGYTFGSGTRLTVV.

In regard to this clone: The sample holds other DNA sequences that translate to the same CDR3. The chain employs TRBV6-5 and TRBJ2-1; TRBD2 matches 7 bases. After removal of 2 bases from V and 8 bases from J, the junction contained 6 bases not matched to a gene. The germline CDR1 and CDR2 sequences are MNHEY and SVGAGI. This CDR3 spans 14 amino acids. CDR3 coding DNA: TGTGCCAGCAGTTACCTGGCGGGAGTGTATGAGCAGTTCTTC. This translates into CASSYLAGVYEQFF.

The chain recombines TRBV5-4 with TRBJ2-7; unclear D gene. The CDR3 covers 14 residues. V lost 4 bases and J 2 bases, leaving 13 bases between the germline ends. CDR1 is SGHNT and CDR2 is YYREEE in the germline V gene (reference sequence). CDR3 DNA sequence: TGTGCCAGCAGCGAGACCGGGCCTACCTACGAGCAGTACTTC. This encodes CASSETGPTYEQYF.

The chain is built from TRBV19 and TRBJ2-3, with D tentatively TRBD1 (6 bases). CDR3 length: 14 residues. CDR1 and CDR2 (germline): LNHDA, SQIVND (reference sequence). Between the trimmed V and J ends, which lost 6 bases and 1 base, there was a span of 11 bases. CDR3 bases: TGTGCCAGTAGGATGGCAGGGGGCACAGATACGCAGTATTTT. The encoded protein is CASRMAGGTDTQYF.

The V call is TRBV5-4, the J call TRBJ2-1; D is uncertain. V was shortened by 0 bases and J by 8 bases, with 6 bases between the two germline ends. Germline CDR1 reads SGHNT; CDR2 reads YYREEE (reference sequence). The CDR3 runs to 12 residues. CDR3 DNA sequence: TGTGCCAGCAGCTTGGGAGACTATGAGCAGTTCTTC. Its protein product is CASSLGDYEQFF.

The J gene is TRBJ2-3, the V gene TRBV27; possibly TRBD1 for D (6 bases). Trimming removed 1 base at V and 6 bases at J, with 8 bases between. This CDR3 has 13 residues. Germline V gives CDR1 MNHEY, CDR2 SMNVEV (reference sequence). The CDR3 here is CASSLWGQDTQYF. The CDR3 DNA reads TGTGCCAGCAGTTTATGGGGGCAGGATACGCAGTATTTT.

The V gene is TRBV28, the J gene TRBJ2-7; 9 bases are shared with TRBD1. The junction had 7 bases not matched to a gene; V was cut back by 2 bases and J by 5 bases. This CDR3 contains 15 residues. Per the germline V gene, CDR1 is MDHEN and CDR2 is SYDVKM. CDR3 loop: CASSLVGTGYDEQYF. The CDR3 nucleotides are TGTGCCAGCAGTTTAGTCGGGACAGGGTATGACGAGCAGTACTTC.

The V and J genes are TRBV29-1 and TRBJ1-1, with D hard to call. The CDR3 is 13 residues long. The V gene's germline CDR1 is SQVTM and CDR2 ANQGSEA. The V gene lost 6 bases and the J gene lost 6 bases, with 17 bases spanning the gap. The CDR3 coding sequence is TGCAGCGTCCCCCAAGAGGGTCGTGCTGAAGCTTTCTTT. This gives the protein CSVPQEGRAEAFF.

Concerning this clone itself: Other DNA sequences in this sample translate to the same CDR3. The J gene is TRBJ2-3, the V gene TRBV27; no firm D call. The V gene lost 2 bases and the J gene lost 6 bases, with 6 bases spanning the gap. The germline gives CDR1 MNHEY, CDR2 SMNVEV (reference sequence). The CDR3 sequence is 12 residues long. The chain's CDR3 is CASSLNTDTQYF. The CDR3 DNA reads TGTGCCAGCAGTTTAAACACGGATACGCAGTATTTT.

The chain couples TRBV19 to TRBJ1-1, with unresolved D. Germline V gene sequence: CDR1 LNHDA, CDR2 SQIVND (reference sequence). Trimming took 3 bases from V and 5 from J, leaving 13 bases between them. CDR3 length equals 14 residues. The CDR3 protein is CASSIGVWVTEAFF. The CDR3 nucleotides are TGTGCCAGTAGTATCGGTGTTTGGGTGACTGAAGCTTTCTTT.

Concerning this clone itself: Other nucleotide sequences from this sample produce the same CDR3. The chain recombines TRBV18 with TRBJ1-1, with a tentative D call TRBD1 (5 bases). The CDR3 runs to 14 residues. Trimming left V 0 bases short and J 0 bases short, with 5 bases between. Looked up from germline, CDR1 is KGHSH and CDR2 is LQKENI. CDR3 nucleotides: TGTGCCAGCTCACCACCAGGGGTGAACACTGAAGCTTTCTTT. Its translation: CASSPPGVNTEAFF.

V and J are TRBV27 and TRBJ2-1, with 7 bases matching TRBD1. The germline CDR1 and CDR2 sequences are MNHEY and SMNVEV (reference sequence). This CDR3 has 16 residues. The trim removed 6 bases at V and 0 bases at J, leaving 8 bases unmatched. The CDR3 sequence is CASRDEGGGSYNEQFF. The CDR3 DNA sequence: TGTGCCAGCAGAGACGAAGGGGGCGGCTCCTACAATGAGCAGTTCTTC.

Comment on this clone: In the same sample, other DNA sequences code for this CDR3. The chain has TRBV15 and TRBJ2-1, with D perhaps being TRBD1 or TRBD2 (5 bases each). Trimming shortened V by 0 bases and J by 8 bases, and 8 bases separated the two germline ends. Germline V gene data show CDR1 as LNHNV and CDR2 as YYDKDF (reference sequence). The CDR3 consists of 13 residues. The CDR3 is CATSRDRGHEQFF. The DNA of the CDR3 is TGTGCCACCAGCAGAGATCGGGGACATGAGCAGTTCTTC.

The V and J genes are TRBV7-9 and TRBJ2-7; 11 bases agree with TRBD2. CDR1 is SEHNR, CDR2 FQNEAQ, per germline (reference sequence). Unmatched junction bases numbered 9, after V lost 5 bases and J lost 3 bases. The CDR3 sequence is 16 residues long. Here the CDR3 reads CASSEPTSGSRYEQYF. The CDR3 nucleotides are TGTGCCAGCAGCGAGCCAACTAGCGGGAGTCGCTACGAGCAGTACTTC.

This clone came up once. The CDR3 region is CASSQPVFGTASTDTQYF. For the CDR3, the DNA is TGTGCCAGCAGCCAACCCGTTTTCGGGACAGCTAGCACAGATACGCAGTATTTT. V and J are TRBV21-1 and TRBJ2-3; no DNA check was done on the table's D call, TRBD1. TRBV21-1 is assigned pseudogene status. This CDR3 has 18 residues.

V usage is TRBV9 and J usage is TRBJ2-7, with a weak D call TRBD1 (5 bases). V lost 3 bases to trimming and J lost 2 bases, with 12 bases between them. The V gene's germline CDR1 is SGDLS and CDR2 YYNGEE. The CDR3 length is 14 residues. The CDR3 loop reads CASSGDSNPYEQYF. The CDR3 region has the DNA TGTGCCAGCAGCGGAGACAGTAACCCCTACGAGCAGTACTTC.

This clone has a single count. The same CDR3 is also encoded by other DNA sequences in this sample. This chain links TRBV7-9 with TRBJ2-7; D call uncertain. Germline V CDR1 and CDR2: SEHNR, FQNEAQ (reference sequence). Trimming left V 3 bases short and J 2 bases short, with 5 bases between. CDR3 length: 12 amino acids. The CDR3 bases are TGTGCCAGCAGCTTGCAGGCCTACGAGCAGTACTTC. Translated: CASSLQAYEQYF.

This chain links TRBV11-2 with TRBJ2-5, with D perhaps matching TRBD1 (5 bases). Germline-derived CDR1 and CDR2 are SGHAT and FQNNGV. The CDR3 runs 15 residues. V was trimmed by 4 bases and J by 5 bases, leaving 17 bases between them. CDR3 loop: CASSSPPQGMETQYF. CDR3 coding DNA: TGTGCCAGCAGCTCCCCCCCGCAGGGAATGGAGACCCAGTACTTC. The whole variable domain, remainder taken from reference TRBV11-2 and TRBJ2-5, is EAGVAQSPRYKIIEKRQSVAFWCNPISGHATLYWYQQILGQGPKLLIQFQNNGVVDDSQLPKDRFSAERLKGVDSTLKIQPAKLEDSAVYLCASSSPPQGMETQYFGPGTRLLVL.

The V call is TRBV9, the J call TRBJ2-7, with a tentative D call TRBD2 (5 bases). The CDR3 totals 17 residues. The germline V gene encodes CDR1 SGDLS and CDR2 YYNGEE. Trimming shortened V by 0 bases and J by 6 bases, and 22 bases separated the two germline ends. CDR3 sequence: CASSVDSQPGRWGEQYF. In DNA, the CDR3 is TGTGCCAGCAGCGTAGATTCCCAACCGGGGAGATGGGGCGAGCAGTACTTC. The complete variable domain, with remaining parts taken from reference TRBV9 and TRBJ2-7, reads DSGVTQTPKHLITATGQRVTLRCSPRSGDLSVYWYQQSLDQGLQFLIQYYNGEERAKGNILERFSAQQFPDLHSELNLSSLELGDSALYFCASSVDSQPGRWGEQYFGPGTRLTVT.